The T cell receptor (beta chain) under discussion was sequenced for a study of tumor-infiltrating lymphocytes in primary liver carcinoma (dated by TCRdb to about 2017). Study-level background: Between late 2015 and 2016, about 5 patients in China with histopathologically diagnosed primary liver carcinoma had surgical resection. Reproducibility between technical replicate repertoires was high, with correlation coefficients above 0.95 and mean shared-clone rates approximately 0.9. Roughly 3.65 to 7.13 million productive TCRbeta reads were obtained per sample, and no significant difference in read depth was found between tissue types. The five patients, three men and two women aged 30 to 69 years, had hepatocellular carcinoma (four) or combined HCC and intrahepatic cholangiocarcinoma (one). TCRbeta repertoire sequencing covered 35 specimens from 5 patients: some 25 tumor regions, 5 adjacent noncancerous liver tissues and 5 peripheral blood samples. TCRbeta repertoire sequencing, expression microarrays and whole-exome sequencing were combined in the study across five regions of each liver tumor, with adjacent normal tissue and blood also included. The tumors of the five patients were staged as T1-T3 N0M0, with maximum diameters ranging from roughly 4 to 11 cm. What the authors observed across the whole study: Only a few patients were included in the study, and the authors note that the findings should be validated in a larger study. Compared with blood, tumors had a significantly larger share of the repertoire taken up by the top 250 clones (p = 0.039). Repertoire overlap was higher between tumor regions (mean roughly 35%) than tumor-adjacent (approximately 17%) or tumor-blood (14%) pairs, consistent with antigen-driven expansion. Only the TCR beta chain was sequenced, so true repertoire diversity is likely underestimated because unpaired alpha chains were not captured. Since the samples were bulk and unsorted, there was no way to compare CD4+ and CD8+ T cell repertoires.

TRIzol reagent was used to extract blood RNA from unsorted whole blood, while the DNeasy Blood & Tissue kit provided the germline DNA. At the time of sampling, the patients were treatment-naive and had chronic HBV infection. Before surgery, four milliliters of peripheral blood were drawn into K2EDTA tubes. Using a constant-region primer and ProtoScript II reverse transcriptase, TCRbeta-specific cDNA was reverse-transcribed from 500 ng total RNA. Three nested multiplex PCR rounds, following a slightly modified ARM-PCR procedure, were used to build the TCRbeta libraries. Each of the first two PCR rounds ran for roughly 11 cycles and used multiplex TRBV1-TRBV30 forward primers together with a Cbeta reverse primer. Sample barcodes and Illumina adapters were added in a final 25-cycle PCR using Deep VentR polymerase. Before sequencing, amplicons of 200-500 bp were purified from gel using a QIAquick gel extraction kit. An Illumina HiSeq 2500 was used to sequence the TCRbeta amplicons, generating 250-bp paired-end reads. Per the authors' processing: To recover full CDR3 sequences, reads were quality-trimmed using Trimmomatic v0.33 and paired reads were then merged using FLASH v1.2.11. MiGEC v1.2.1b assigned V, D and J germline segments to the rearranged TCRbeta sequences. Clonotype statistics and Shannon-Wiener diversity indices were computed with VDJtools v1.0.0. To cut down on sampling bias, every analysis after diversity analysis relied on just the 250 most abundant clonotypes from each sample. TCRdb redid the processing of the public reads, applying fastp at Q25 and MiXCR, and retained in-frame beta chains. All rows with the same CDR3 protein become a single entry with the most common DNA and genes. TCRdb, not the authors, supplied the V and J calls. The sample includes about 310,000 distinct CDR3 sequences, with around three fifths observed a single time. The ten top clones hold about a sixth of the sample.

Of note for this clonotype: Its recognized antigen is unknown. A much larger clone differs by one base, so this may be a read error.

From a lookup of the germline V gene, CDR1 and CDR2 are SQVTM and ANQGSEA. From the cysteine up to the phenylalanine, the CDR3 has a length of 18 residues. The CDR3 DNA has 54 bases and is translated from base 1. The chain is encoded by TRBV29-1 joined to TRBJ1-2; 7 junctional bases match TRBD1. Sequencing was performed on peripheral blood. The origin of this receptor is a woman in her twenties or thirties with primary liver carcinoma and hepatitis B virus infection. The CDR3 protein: CSVEGEGATGLRYYGNTF. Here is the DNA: TGCAGCGTTGAAGGGGAGGGGGCGACAGGGCTTCGGTACTATGGCAACACCTTC.